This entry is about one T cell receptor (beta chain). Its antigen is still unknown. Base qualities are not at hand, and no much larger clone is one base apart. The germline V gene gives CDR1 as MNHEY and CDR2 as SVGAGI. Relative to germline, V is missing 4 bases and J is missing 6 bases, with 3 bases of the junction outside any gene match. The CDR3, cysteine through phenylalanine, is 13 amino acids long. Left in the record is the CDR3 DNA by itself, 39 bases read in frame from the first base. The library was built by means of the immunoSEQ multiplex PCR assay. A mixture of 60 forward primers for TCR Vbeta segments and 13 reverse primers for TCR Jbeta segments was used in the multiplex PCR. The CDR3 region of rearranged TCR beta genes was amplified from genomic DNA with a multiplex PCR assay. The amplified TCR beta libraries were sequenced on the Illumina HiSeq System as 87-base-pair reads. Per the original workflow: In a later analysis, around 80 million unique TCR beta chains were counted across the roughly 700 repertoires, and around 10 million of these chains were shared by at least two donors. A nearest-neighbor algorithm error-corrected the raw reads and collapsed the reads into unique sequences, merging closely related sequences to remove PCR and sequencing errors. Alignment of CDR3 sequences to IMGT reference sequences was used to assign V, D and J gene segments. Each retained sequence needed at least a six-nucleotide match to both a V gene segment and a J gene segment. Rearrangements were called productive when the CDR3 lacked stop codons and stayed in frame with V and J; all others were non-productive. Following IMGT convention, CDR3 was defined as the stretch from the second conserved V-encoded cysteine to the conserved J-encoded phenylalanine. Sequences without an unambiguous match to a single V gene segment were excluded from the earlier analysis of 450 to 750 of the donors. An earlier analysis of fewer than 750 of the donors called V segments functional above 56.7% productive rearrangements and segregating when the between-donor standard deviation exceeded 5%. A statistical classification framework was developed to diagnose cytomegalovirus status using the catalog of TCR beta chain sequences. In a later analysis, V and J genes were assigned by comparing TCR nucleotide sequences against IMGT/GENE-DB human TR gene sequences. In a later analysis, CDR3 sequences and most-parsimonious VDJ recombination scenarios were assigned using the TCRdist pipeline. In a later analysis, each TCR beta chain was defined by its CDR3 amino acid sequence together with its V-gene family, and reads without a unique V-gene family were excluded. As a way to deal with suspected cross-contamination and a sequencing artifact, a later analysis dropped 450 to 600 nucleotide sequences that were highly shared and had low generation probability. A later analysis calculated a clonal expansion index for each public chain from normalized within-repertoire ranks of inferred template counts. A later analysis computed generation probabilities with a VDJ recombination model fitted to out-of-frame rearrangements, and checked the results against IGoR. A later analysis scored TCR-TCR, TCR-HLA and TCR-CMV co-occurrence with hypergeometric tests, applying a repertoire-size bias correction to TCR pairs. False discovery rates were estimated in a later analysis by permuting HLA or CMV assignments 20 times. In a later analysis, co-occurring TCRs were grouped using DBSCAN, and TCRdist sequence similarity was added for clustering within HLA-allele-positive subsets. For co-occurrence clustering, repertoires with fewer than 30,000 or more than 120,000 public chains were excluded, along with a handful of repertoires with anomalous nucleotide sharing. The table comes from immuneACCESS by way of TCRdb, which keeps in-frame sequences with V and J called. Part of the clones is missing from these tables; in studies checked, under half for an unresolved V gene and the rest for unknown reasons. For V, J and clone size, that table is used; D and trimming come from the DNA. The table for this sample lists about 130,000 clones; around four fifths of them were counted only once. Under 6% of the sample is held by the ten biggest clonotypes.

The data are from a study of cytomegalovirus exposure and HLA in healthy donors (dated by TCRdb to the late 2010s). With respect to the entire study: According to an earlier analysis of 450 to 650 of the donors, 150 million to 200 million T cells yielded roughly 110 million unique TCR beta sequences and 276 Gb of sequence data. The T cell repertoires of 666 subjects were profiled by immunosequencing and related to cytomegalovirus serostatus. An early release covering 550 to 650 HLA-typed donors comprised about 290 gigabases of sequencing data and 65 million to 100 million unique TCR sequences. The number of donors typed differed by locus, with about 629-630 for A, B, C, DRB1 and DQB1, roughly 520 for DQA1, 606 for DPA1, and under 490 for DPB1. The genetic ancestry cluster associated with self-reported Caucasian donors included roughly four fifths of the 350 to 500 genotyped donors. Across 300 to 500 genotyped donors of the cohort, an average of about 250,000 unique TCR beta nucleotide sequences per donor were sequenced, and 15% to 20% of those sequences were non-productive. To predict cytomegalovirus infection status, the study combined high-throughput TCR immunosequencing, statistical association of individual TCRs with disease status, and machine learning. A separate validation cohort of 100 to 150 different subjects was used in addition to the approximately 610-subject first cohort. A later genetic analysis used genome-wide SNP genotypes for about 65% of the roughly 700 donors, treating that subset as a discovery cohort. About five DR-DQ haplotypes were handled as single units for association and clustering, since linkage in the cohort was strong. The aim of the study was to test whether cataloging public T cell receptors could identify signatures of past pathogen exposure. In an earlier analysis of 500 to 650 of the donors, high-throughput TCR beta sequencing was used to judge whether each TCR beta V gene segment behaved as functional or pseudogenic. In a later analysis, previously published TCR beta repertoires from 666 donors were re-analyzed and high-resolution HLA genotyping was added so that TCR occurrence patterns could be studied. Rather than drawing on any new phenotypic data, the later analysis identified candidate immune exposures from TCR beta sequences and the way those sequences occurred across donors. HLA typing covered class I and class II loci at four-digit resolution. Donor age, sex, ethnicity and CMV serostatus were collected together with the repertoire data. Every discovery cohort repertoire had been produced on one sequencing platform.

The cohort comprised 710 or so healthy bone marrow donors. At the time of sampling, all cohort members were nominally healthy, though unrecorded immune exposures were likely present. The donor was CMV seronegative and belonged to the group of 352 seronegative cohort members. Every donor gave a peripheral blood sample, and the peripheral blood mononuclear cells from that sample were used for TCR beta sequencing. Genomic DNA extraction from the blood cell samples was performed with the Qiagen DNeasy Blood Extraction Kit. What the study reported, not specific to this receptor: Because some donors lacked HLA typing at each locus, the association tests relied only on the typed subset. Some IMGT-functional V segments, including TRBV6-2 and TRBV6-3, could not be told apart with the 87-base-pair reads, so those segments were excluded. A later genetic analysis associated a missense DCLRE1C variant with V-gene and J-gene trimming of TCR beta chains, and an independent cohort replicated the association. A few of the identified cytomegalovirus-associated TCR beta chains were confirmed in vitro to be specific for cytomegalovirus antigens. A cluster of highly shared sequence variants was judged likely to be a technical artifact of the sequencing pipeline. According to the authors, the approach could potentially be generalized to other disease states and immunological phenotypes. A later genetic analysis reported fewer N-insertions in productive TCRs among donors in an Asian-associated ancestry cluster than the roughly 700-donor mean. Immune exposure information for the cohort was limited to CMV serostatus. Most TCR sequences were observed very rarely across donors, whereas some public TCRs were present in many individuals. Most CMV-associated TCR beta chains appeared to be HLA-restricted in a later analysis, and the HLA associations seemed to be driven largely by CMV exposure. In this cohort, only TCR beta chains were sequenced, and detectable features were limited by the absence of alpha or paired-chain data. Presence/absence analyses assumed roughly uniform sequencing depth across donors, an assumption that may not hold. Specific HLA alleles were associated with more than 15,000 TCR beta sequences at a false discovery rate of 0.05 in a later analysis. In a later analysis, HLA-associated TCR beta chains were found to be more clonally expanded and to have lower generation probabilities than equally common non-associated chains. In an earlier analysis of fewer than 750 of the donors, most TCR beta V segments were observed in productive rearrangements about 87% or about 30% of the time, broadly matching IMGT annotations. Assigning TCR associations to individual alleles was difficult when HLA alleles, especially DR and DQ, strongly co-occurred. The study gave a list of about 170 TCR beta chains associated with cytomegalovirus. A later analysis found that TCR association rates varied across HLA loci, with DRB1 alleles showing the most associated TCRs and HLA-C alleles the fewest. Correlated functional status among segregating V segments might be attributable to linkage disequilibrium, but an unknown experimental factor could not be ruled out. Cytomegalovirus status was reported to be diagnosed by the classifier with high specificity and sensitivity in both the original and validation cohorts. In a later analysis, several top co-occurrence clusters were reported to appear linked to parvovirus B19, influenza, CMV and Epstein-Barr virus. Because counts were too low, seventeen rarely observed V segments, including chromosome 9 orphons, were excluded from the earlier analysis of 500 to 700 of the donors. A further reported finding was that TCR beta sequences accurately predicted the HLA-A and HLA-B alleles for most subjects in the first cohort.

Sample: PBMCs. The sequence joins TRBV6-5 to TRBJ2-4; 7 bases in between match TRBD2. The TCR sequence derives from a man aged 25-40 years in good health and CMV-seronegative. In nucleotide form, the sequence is TGTGCCAGCAGTTTCCGGGAGGCAAACATTCAGTACTTC. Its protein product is CASSFREANIQYF.